This T cell receptor (beta chain) was retrieved from a study of blood T cell repertoires in COVID-19. Whole-study context: Sites across the United States, Italy and Spain contributed samples from acute and convalescent COVID-19. T cells, B-cell-depleted T cells, or PBMCs provided the cDNA or gDNA that served as material.

In the original processing: Reference gene primer amplification gave estimated nucleated cell counts. Only in-frame clones appear in the TCRdb table, and some are missing; sequencing was by immunoSEQ multiplex PCR. The D gene and trimming were derived from the DNA, and the V and J assignments and clone size from that table. The data show roughly 220,000 clones, 80% to 85% seen once. Sequenced: peripheral blood. The receptor was derived from an older woman with acute or convalescent COVID-19.

CDR3 nucleotide sequence: TGTGCCAGCAGTTACTCCCGGGACAGGGGGACCTATGGCTACACCTTC. Protein sequence: CASSYSRDRGTYGYTF. This chain links TRBV6-6 with TRBJ1-2; 11 nucleotides line up with TRBD1. This CDR3 is built from 16 residues. J lost 4 bases, V lost 0 bases, and 4 bases had no gene match. Germline CDR1 MNHNY, CDR2 SVGAGI (reference sequence).